This TCR beta chain comes out of a study of blood T cell repertoires in COVID-19. CDR1 is LGHNA and CDR2 is YSLEER in the germline V gene. This CDR3 region has 17 residues. The trim removed 4 bases at V and 6 bases at J, leaving 12 bases unmatched. As handled by the study authors: Reference gene primer amplification gave estimated nucleated cell counts. Profiled with immunoSEQ multiplex PCR; TCRdb holds only in-frame clones, not every one. The V and J calls and clone size come from that table; D and trimming were worked out from the DNA. The sample yields about 190,000 clones, 89% seen once. Material: peripheral blood. The TCR sequence derives from a man aged 40-49 years with acute or convalescent COVID-19. V and J are TRBV4-3 and TRBJ2-1; 10 bases map to TRBD1. CDR3 sequence: CASSRLPSGTGANEQFF. For the CDR3, the DNA is TGCGCCAGCAGCCGCCTTCCCTCCGGGACAGGGGCCAATGAGCAGTTCTTC.